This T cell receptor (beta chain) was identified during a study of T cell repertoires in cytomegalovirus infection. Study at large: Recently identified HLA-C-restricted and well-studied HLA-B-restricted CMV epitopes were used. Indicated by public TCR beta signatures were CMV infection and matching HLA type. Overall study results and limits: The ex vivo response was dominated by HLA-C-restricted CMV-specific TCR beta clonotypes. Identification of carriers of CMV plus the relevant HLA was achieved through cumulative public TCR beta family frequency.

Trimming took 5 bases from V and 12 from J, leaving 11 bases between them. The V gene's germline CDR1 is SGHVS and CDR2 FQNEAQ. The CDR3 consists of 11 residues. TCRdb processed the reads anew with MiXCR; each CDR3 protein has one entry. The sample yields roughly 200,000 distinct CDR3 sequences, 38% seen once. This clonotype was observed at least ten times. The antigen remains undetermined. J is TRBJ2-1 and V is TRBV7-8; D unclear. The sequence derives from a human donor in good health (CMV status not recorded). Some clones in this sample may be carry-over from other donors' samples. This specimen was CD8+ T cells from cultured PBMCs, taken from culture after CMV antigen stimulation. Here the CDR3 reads CASSQTPRQFF. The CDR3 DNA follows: TGTGCCAGCAGCCAAACTCCCAGGCAGTTCTTC.